Listed below are T cell receptor beta chains from one sample, sequenced in a study of Ad26.COV2.S vaccination and SARS-CoV-2 variants. TCRdb's table, derived via immunoSEQ multiplex PCR, lists solely in-frame clones and lacks some. Among some 370,000 clones listed, about 83% were seen once. Sample: peripheral blood, taken in a trial of Ad26.COV2.S vaccine versus placebo. Receptors originate from a person between 18 and 65 years old who received the Ad26.COV2.S COVID-19 vaccine or a placebo. Each CDR3 is given with its conserved first and last residue. A D gene is named only where the DNA matches it firmly. Not all rows give a size; the values are once, few, many and, for expanded clones, a class.

NA | NA | TRBJ1-2 | TRBV4-3 | TGCGCCAGCAGCCAAGATCCCGCTTGGAGGGCCGGGGGCTACACCTTC | CASSQDPAWRAGGYTF
TRBD1 | NA | TRBJ2-1 | TRBV5-1 | TGCGCCAGCACTGTGGAGGACAGGGGCCACAATGAGCAGTTCTTC | CASTVEDRGHNEQFF
TRBD2 | medium-sized | TRBJ2-2 | TRBV30 | TGTGCCTGGAGTGGAGCGGGAGTCGACACCGGGGAGCTGTTTTTT | CAWSGAGVDTGELFF
NA | NA | TRBJ1-1 | TRBV6-2/TRBV6-3 | TGTGCCAGCAGTTACCTGGTGACTGAAGCTTTCTTT | CASSYLVTEAFF
NA | once | TRBJ1-4 | TRBV29-1 | TGCAGCGTTGGGGGGGTGGCTAATGAAAAACTGTTTTTT | CSVGGVANEKLFF
TRBD1 | NA | TRBJ2-3 | TRBV5-1 | TGCGCCAGCAGCCTGGGACAGTCCACAGATACGCAGTATTTT | CASSLGQSTDTQYF
NA | few | TRBJ1-6 | TRBV5-4 | TGTGCCAGCAGCTTGACCGGGGGTTATAATTCACCCCTCCACTTT | CASSLTGGYNSPLHF
NA | NA | TRBJ1-1 | TRBV5-1 | TGCGCCAGCAGGGATCGGGTGAACACTGAAGCTTTCTTT | CASRDRVNTEAFF
NA | NA | TRBJ2-7 | TRBV7-3 | TGTGCCAGCAGCCCCGGCCTATACTCCTACGAGCAGTACTTC | CASSPGLYSYEQYF
NA | once | TRBJ2-3 | TRBV13 | TGTGCCAGCAAGGCCGGGGGAGATACGCAGTATTTT | CASKAGGDTQYF
NA | NA | TRBJ2-3 | TRBV7-6 | TGTGCCAGCAGCTTGGGACCCTGGGGGGGGGCGAATACGCAGTATTTT | CASSLGPWGGANTQYF
NA | few | TRBJ1-2 | TRBV5-6 | TGTGCCAGCAGCTTGGAAGCTTATGGCTACACCTTC | CASSLEAYGYTF
NA | NA | TRBJ2-7 | TRBV2 | TGTGCCAGCAGTTCCAGGGGTATTAATAGCTCCTACGAGCAGTACTTC | CASSSRGINSSYEQYF
NA | NA | TRBJ2-1 | TRBV11-3 | TGTGCCAGCGGGTTGGGATCCGCCTCCTACAATGAGCAGTTCTTC | CASGLGSASYNEQFF
NA | NA | TRBJ2-7 | TRBV4-1 | TGCGCCAGCAGCCAAGATCTGACAGATTCCTACGAGCAGTACTTC | CASSQDLTDSYEQYF
NA | once | TRBJ2-2 | TRBV5-1 | TGCGCCAGCAGTCTGGGACAGAACACCGGGGAGCTGTTTTTT | CASSLGQNTGELFF
TRBD2 | NA | TRBJ2-7 | TRBV18 | TGTGCCAGCTCACGCGGACTAGCGGAGAACTACGAGCAGTACTTC | CASSRGLAENYEQYF
TRBD2 | NA | TRBJ2-2 | TRBV7-3 | TGTGCCAGCAGCCCCCAGGCGGGAGTACGAACCGGGGAGCTGTTTTTT | CASSPQAGVRTGELFF
NA | NA | TRBJ1-4 | TRBV24-1 | TGTGCCACCAGTGATTCGGAGGCCGCGGGGGAAAAACTGTTTTTT | CATSDSEAAGEKLFF
TRBD1 | few | TRBJ1-1 | TRBV30 | TGTGCCCGAACTCAGGGGGTGGTCACTGAAGCTTTCTTT | CARTQGVVTEAFF
TRBD2 | NA | TRBJ2-1 | TRBV2 | TGTGCCAGCAGTGATGCGGGGGGTTGGGATGAGCAGTTCTTC | CASSDAGGWDEQFF
TRBD2 | NA | TRBJ2-7 | TRBV27 | TGTGCCAGCAGTTTATACCCGGGGGGGGCGGGCGAGCAGTACTTC | CASSLYPGGAGEQYF
TRBD1 | NA | TRBJ2-1 | TRBV29-1 | TGCAGCGTTAAGACTACAGGGGGCGGAGAGCAGTTCTTC | CSVKTTGGGEQFF